This TCR beta chain is drawn from a study of CD8+CD57+ T cells in acquired aplastic anemia. Study as a whole: The sorted CD4+ and CD8+ cells yielded an average about 3.5 ug of DNA. As sequenced from healthy donors, CD4+ cells averaged roughly 9.9 million reads.

Study results and caveats: CD8+ Simpson's diversity in patients was not significantly different from that in controls.

The use of genomic DNA as template underpinned the TCR beta VDJ and CDR3 profiling. TCRdb reprocessed the reads with MiXCR, giving one entry per CDR3 protein. In the table there are about 200,000 distinct CDR3 sequences, about a third of which are singletons. This clonotype was picked up many times. Its antigen is unidentified. The V end was cut by 0 bases, the J end by 2 bases, with 8 bases between. The V gene's germline CDR1 is LNHNV and CDR2 YYDKDF (reference sequence). This CDR3 is 14 amino acids long. This clonotype originated in a human donor in good health, serving as a control. The chain is built from TRBV15 and TRBJ2-7, with D hard to call. Input material: sorted CD4+, CD8+, or CD8+CD57+ T cells (not recorded which) from PBMCs. The CDR3 protein is CATSRDRLPYEQYF. CDR3 DNA sequence: TGTGCCACCAGCAGAGACAGACTTCCCTACGAGCAGTACTTC.